The 23 T cell receptor beta chains listed next were all sequenced from one sample in a study of T cell repertoires in cytomegalovirus infection. TCRdb fed the reads into MiXCR, producing one record per CDR3 protein. The table shows about 330,000 distinct CDR3 sequences, with approximately 35% occurring only once. The antigens for these receptors are not known. The material was cultured PBMCs, obtained from culture after CMV antigen stimulation. The receptors were sampled from a human donor in good health (CMV status not recorded). Some clones in this sample may be carry-over from other donors' samples.

This clonotype was detected only a few times. The rearrangement joins TRBV7-2 to TRBJ2-1; 9 bases are shared with TRBD2. V trimming: 4 bases; J trimming: 8 bases; junction bases outside the gene matches: 9. CDR3 length: 15 amino acids. The germline V gene encodes CDR1 SGHTA and CDR2 FQGNSA. As DNA, the CDR3 is TGTGCCAGCAGCTGGCAAGTGTTAGCGGGAGATGAGCAGTTCTTC. Its translation is CASSWQVLAGDEQFF. Together with reference TRBV7-2 and TRBJ2-1, the CDR3 gives the full variable domain: GAGVSQSPSNKVTEKGKDVELRCDPISGHTALYWYRQSLGQGLEFLIYFQGNSAPDKSGLPSDRFSAERTGGSVSTLTIQRTQQEDSAVYLCASSWQVLAGDEQFFGPGTRLTVL.

The chain has TRBV15 and TRBJ2-2; tentative D call: TRBD2 (7 bases). The CDR3 runs 15 residues. Per germline, CDR1 LNHNV and CDR2 YYDKDF (reference sequence). The V end lost 3 bases, the J end lost 3 bases, and 11 bases lay between the germline ends. The DNA for the CDR3 is TGTGCCACCAGCAGGGGAGGGGGGCACACCGGGGAGCTGTTTTTT. Residues: CATSRGGGHTGELFF.

This clonotype was observed a handful of times. This sequence joins TRBV12-3 or TRBV12-4 and TRBJ2-7; 14 positions agree with TRBD2. V trimming: 4 bases; J trimming: 6 bases; junction bases outside the gene matches: 20. The length of the CDR3 is 20 residues. For the CDR3, the DNA is TGTGCCAGCAGTTCAGCCCCGGGACTAGCGGGAGTCCGATCCGTACTCGAGCAGTACTTC. Its translation is CASSSAPGLAGVRSVLEQYF.

This clonotype was found a few times. This chain connects TRBV4-1 to TRBJ1-4, with D possibly being TRBD1 (5 bases). Germline V gene sequence: CDR1 MGHRA, CDR2 YSYEKL. The CDR3 contains 18 residues. The V gene lost 0 bases and the J gene lost 6 bases, with 20 bases spanning the gap. The CDR3 spells CASSQDPSRGVRYEKLFF. Here the CDR3 DNA reads TGCGCCAGCAGCCAAGACCCCAGCCGGGGCGTACGATATGAAAAACTGTTTTTT.

This clonotype has just a few counts. The chain combines TRBV6-2 or TRBV6-3 with TRBJ2-1, with TRBD2 matching over 10 bases. Unmatched junction bases numbered 2, after V lost 2 bases and J lost 4 bases. Germline V gene data show CDR1 as MNHEY and CDR2 as SVGEGT. The CDR3 is 15 amino acids. The CDR3 DNA is TGTGCCAGCAGTTACCTAGCGGGAGTTTACAATGAGCAGTTCTTC. Translating gives CASSYLAGVYNEQFF.

The CDR3 region is CASRDPFRGYEEETQYF. The CDR3 DNA is TGTGCCAGCAGAGATCCGTTTAGGGGATACGAGGAAGAGACCCAGTACTTC. This chain connects TRBV6-6 to TRBJ2-5; tentatively, D is TRBD1 (5 bases). Trimming pared 6 bases from V and 3 bases from J, leaving 23 bases between. The CDR3 runs 17 residues. From germline, CDR1 is MNHNY and CDR2 SVGAGI (reference sequence).

The chain joins TRBV12-3 or TRBV12-4 to TRBJ1-1, with D hard to call. V lost 6 bases and J lost 3, with 11 bases in between. The CDR3 contains 13 residues. CDR3 DNA: TGTGCCAGCAGGCATCTAACGCACACTGAAGCTTTCTTT. Its protein product is CASRHLTHTEAFF.

This clonotype was picked up a small number of times. The gene calls are TRBV6-1 and TRBJ1-2; a possible D gene is TRBD1 (6 bases). The CDR3 totals 15 residues. CDR1 is MNHNS, CDR2 SASEGT, per germline. Trimming pared 5 bases from V and 0 bases from J, leaving 13 bases between. The CDR3 is CASSTSGQPNYGYTF. In nucleotides, the CDR3 is TGTGCCAGCAGTACTTCTGGACAGCCTAACTATGGCTACACCTTC.

The rearrangement links TRBV4-2 to TRBJ2-3; 9 bases fit TRBD2. CDR1 is LGHNA, CDR2 YNFKEQ, per germline. The CDR3 is made up of 18 amino acids. The J segment lost 3 bases and the V segment lost 0 bases, leaving 10 bases of the junction unmatched. CDR3 sequence reads: CASSQDLFSGSGTDTQYF. CDR3 DNA sequence: TGTGCCAGCAGCCAAGACCTATTTAGCGGGAGTGGGACAGATACGCAGTATTTT.

The V call is TRBV11-2, the J call TRBJ2-4; D unclear. The germline V and J ends were trimmed by 0 bases and 0 bases, with 12 bases remaining between them. Germline CDR1 reads SGHAT; CDR2 reads FQNNGV. The CDR3 is 17 residues long. The CDR3 loop reads CASSLEADPLAKNIQYF. The DNA of the CDR3 is TGTGCCAGCAGCTTAGAGGCGGATCCCCTAGCCAAAAACATTCAGTACTTC.

This clonotype was seen only a few times. The CDR3 coding sequence is TGTGCCAGTTTGGGCGTAACAGGGGGCAATCAGCCCCAGCATTTT. It codes for CASLGVTGGNQPQHF. The chain links TRBV19 to TRBJ1-5; 7 bases agree with TRBD1. Germline V gene sequence: CDR1 LNHDA, CDR2 SQIVND (reference sequence). This CDR3 has 15 amino acids. V shed 8 bases, J shed 2 bases, and the junction held 9 bases outside the gene matches.

The chain carries TRBV28 and TRBJ2-7; D gene uncertain. CDR1 is MDHEN and CDR2 is SYDVKM in the germline V gene. The V and J ends lost 6 bases and 0 bases respectively, with 18 bases between them. This CDR3 has 16 residues. Here the CDR3 reads CASSYQYSQSSYEQYF. The CDR3 bases are TGTGCCAGCAGCTACCAGTATAGCCAAAGCTCCTACGAGCAGTACTTC.

The rearrangement uses TRBV19 and TRBJ2-5; 7 bases align to TRBD2. The germline gives CDR1 LNHDA, CDR2 SQIVND (reference sequence). CDR3 length: 14 residues. After removal of 3 bases from V and 5 bases from J, the junction contained 6 bases not matched to a gene. CDR3 in DNA: TGTGCCAGTAGTATTATGGCGGGAGTGGAGACCCAGTACTTC. This gives the protein CASSIMAGVETQYF.

This clonotype was observed at least ten times. This sequence joins TRBV5-1 and TRBJ2-1; 7 bases are shared with TRBD2. The CDR3 sequence is 15 residues long. CDR1 is SGHRS and CDR2 is YFSETQ in the germline V gene. V was pared by 8 bases and J by 2 bases, with 10 bases of the junction left unmatched. CDR3 region: CASSPGGTAYNEQFF. The DNA for the CDR3 is TGCGCCAGTAGTCCGGGGGGTACGGCCTACAATGAGCAGTTCTTC.

This clonotype was seen a handful of times. The chain combines TRBV7-9 with TRBJ1-5; D gene unclear. CDR1 and CDR2 from the germline V gene are SEHNR and FQNEAQ (reference sequence). The CDR3 is 16 residues long. Trimming took 5 bases from V and 1 from J, leaving 15 bases between them. The CDR3 DNA is TGTGCCAGCAGCCCCCGTTCCGCGGGGAGCAATCAGCCCCAGCATTTT. This gives the protein CASSPRSAGSNQPQHF. Based on the CDR3 plus reference TRBV7-9 and TRBJ1-5, the full variable domain is DTGVSQNPRHKITKRGQNVTFRCDPISEHNRLYWYRQTLGQGPEFLTYFQNEAQLEKSRLLSDRFSAERPKGSFSTLEIQRTEQGDSAMYLCASSPRSAGSNQPQHFGDGTRLSIL.

Only a few counts were recorded for this clonotype. This rearrangement joins TRBV7-2 to TRBJ1-1; tentative D call: TRBD1 (5 bases). There are 13 residues in the CDR3. The V gene's germline CDR1 is SGHTA and CDR2 FQGNSA. V shed 6 bases and J shed 4 bases, with 12 bases lying between them. CDR3 residues: CASSRTGATEAFF. In nucleotides, the CDR3 is TGTGCCAGCAGTCGGACCGGGGCCACTGAAGCTTTCTTT. Full variable domain (missing parts from reference TRBV7-2 and TRBJ1-1): GAGVSQSPSNKVTEKGKDVELRCDPISGHTALYWYRQSLGQGLEFLIYFQGNSAPDKSGLPSDRFSAERTGGSVSTLTIQRTQQEDSAVYLCASSRTGATEAFFGQGTRLTVV.

This chain uses TRBV20-1 with TRBJ1-5; weak D call: TRBD1 (5 bases). V was shortened by 1 base and J by 4 bases, with 14 bases between the two germline ends. Germline V CDR1 and CDR2: DFQATT, SNEGSKA (reference sequence). The CDR3 has 15 residues. In DNA, the CDR3 is TGCAGTGCTAGAGTCCCAGGGCCACCAAATCAGCCCCAGCATTTT. Its translation: CSARVPGPPNQPQHF.

This sequence joins TRBV10-3 and TRBJ2-1; either TRBD1 or TRBD2 may supply D (5 bases each). Germline V gives CDR1 ENHRY, CDR2 SYGVKD. This CDR3 spans 16 amino acids. Trimming removed 0 bases from V and 0 bases from J, with 9 bases in between. CDR3 in amino acids: CAISESTGTSYNEQFF. CDR3 nucleotide sequence: TGTGCCATCAGTGAGTCTACTGGGACCTCCTACAATGAGCAGTTCTTC.

This sequence joins TRBV7-2 and TRBJ2-5, with D tentatively TRBD2 (6 bases). From germline, CDR1 is SGHTA and CDR2 FQGNSA. Trimming took 2 bases from V and 4 from J, leaving 14 bases between them. This CDR3 comprises 15 residues. The CDR3 loop is CASSLRSGVRETQYF. As DNA, the CDR3 is TGTGCCAGCAGCTTAAGGTCGGGAGTAAGAGAGACCCAGTACTTC.

This clonotype was recorded a few times. This sequence joins TRBV11-2 and TRBJ2-1, with a tentative D call TRBD1 (6 bases). This CDR3 has 16 residues. Germline V gene data show CDR1 as SGHAT and CDR2 as FQNNGV. Deletions cut 6 bases from V and 0 bases from J, with 15 bases between. CDR3 bases: TGTGCCAGCAGGCGAGCTGGGACACTCTCCTACAATGAGCAGTTCTTC. Its protein product is CASRRAGTLSYNEQFF.

This chain uses TRBV27 with TRBJ2-6; D remains unclear. Germline CDR1 and CDR2: MNHEY and SMNVEV (reference sequence). The CDR3 sequence is 16 residues long. V was trimmed by 2 bases and J by 9 bases, leaving 17 bases between them. The CDR3 DNA follows: TGTGCCAGCAGTTTAGTGGGGTCTCCGGGTGGCAACGTCCTGACTTTC. Protein sequence: CASSLVGSPGGNVLTF. The whole variable domain, remainder taken from reference TRBV27 and TRBJ2-6, is EAQVTQNPRYLITVTGKKLTVTCSQNMNHEYMSWYRQDPGLGLRQIYYSMNVEVTDKGDVPEGYKVSRKEKRNFPLILESPSPNQTSLYFCASSLVGSPGGNVLTFGAGSRLTVL.

This clonotype has more than one count but fewer than ten. The gene calls are TRBV27 and TRBJ2-3; 8 bases line up with TRBD2. Germline V CDR1 and CDR2: MNHEY, SMNVEV (reference sequence). The CDR3 totals 17 residues. Germline trimming cut 5 bases from V and 3 bases from J; bases unmatched to any gene: 13. The DNA for the CDR3 is TGTGCCAGCAGTCCATCCATTAGCGGGGCCATTACAGATACGCAGTATTTT. Its protein is CASSPSISGAITDTQYF.

This clonotype showed up just a few times. The chain has TRBV7-9 and TRBJ2-1, with D possibly TRBD1 on 6 matching bases. The V and J ends lost 2 bases and 2 bases respectively, with 10 bases between them. CDR3 length equals 15 residues. Germline CDR1 is SEHNR and CDR2 is FQNEAQ (reference sequence). CDR3 coding DNA: TGTGCCAGCAGCTTAACGGGACATCCCTACAATGAGCAGTTCTTC. This translates into CASSLTGHPYNEQFF.